The 2 T cell receptor beta chains below were found in one sample sequenced in a study of CD8 T cells in ankylosing spondylitis. TCRdb itself ran the 5' RACE reads through MiXCR, one entry per CDR3 protein. This sample has about 92,000 distinct CDR3 sequences; about 9% occur once, and the top ten carry 4.5% to 5.5%. Sequencing was performed on blood, either unsorted or a sorted T cell fraction (not recorded which). All receptors derive from a male donor with ankylosing spondylitis or in good health (not recorded which).

The sample holds a few counts of this clonotype. The rearrangement links TRBV9 to TRBJ2-1, with 12 bases aligning to TRBD2. The CDR3 covers 18 residues. V was clipped by 3 bases and J by 0 bases; unmatched bases: 7. Germline V CDR1 and CDR2: SGDLS, YYNGEE. CDR3 sequence (DNA): TGTGCCAGCAGCGACCGACTAGCGGGGGAGAGCTCCTACAATGAGCAGTTCTTC. Its translation: CASSDRLAGESSYNEQFF.

The chain has TRBV10-2 and TRBJ2-1; TRBD2 matches at 14 bases. After removal of 6 bases from V and 3 bases from J, the junction contained 10 bases not matched to a gene. The CDR3 is 18 residues long. CDR1 is WSHSY, CDR2 SAAADI, per germline. The CDR3 bases are TGCGCCAGCAGGGGACTAGCGGGGGAGGGTGCCCTCTACAATGAGCAGTTCTTC. Protein: CASRGLAGEGALYNEQFF.